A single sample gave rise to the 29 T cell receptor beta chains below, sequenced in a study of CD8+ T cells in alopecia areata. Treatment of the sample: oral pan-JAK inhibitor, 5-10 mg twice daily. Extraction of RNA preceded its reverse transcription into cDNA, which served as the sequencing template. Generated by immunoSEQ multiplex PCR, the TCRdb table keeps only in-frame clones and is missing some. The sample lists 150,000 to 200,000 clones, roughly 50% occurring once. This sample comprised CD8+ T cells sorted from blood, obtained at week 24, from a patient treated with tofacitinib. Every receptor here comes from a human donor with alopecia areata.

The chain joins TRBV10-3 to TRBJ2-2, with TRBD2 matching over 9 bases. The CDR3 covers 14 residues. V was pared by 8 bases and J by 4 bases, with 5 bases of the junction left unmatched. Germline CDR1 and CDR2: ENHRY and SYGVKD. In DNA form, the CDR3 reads TGTGCCATCTCGACTAGCGGATTCACCGGGGAGCTGTTTTTT. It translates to CAISTSGFTGELFF.

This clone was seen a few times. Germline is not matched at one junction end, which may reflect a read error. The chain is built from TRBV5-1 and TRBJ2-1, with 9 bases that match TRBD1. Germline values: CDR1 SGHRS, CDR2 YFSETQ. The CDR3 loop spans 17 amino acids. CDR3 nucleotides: TGCGCCAGCAGCTTGGGTGCCGGGGACAGGGTCTACAATGGGCAGTTCTTC. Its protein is CASSLGAGDRVYNGQFF.

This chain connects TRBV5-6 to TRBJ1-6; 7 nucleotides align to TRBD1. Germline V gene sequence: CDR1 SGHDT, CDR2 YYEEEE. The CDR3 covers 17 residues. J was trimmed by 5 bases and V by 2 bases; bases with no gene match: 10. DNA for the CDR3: TGTGCCAGCAGCTTTGGACAGGCCACCCGGGATAATTCACCCCTCCACTTT. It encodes CASSFGQATRDNSPLHF.

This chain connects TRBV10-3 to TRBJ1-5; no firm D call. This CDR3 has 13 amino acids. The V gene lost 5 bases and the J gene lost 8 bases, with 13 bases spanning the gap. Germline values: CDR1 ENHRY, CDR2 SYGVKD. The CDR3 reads CAISPGGRKPQHF. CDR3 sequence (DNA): TGTGCCATCAGTCCGGGAGGAAGGAAGCCCCAGCATTTT.

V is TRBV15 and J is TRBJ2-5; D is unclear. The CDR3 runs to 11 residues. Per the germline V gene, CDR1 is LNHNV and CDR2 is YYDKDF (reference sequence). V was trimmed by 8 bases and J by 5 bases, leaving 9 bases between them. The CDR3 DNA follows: TGTGCCACCGAACGTTACGAGACCCAGTACTTC. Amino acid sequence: CATERYETQYF.

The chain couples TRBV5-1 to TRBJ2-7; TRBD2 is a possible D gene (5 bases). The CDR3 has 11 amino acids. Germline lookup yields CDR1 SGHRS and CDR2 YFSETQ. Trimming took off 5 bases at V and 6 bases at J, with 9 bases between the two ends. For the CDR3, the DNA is TGCGCCAGCAGTGGTGGGAGCGAGCAGTACTTC. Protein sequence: CASSGGSEQYF.

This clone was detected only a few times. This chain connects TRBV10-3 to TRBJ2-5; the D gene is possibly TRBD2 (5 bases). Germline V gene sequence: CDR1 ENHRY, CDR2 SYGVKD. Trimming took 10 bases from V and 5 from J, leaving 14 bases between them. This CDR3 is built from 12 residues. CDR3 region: CATQDLGETQYF. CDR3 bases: TGTGCCACCCAGGACTTGGGGGAGACCCAGTACTTC.

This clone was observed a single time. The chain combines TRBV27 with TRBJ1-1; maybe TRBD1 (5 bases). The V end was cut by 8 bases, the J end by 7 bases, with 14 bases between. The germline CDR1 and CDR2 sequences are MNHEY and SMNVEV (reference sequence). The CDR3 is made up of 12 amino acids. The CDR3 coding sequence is TGTGCCAGCGGGGGTTCGGGGTTTGAAGCTTTCTTT. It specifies CASGGSGFEAFF.

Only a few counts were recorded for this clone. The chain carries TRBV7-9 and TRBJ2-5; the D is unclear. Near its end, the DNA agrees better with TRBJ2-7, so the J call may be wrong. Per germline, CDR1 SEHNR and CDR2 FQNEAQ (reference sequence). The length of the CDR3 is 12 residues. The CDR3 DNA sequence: TGTGCCAGCAGCGGGGACTCCTACGAGCAGTACTTC. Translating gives CASSGDSYEQYF.

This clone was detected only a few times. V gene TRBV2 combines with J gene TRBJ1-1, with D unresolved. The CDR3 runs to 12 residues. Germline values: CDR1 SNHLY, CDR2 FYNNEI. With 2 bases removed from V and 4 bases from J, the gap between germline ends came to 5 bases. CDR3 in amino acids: CASSEKITEAFF. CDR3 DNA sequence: TGTGCCAGCAGTGAAAAGATCACTGAAGCTTTCTTT.

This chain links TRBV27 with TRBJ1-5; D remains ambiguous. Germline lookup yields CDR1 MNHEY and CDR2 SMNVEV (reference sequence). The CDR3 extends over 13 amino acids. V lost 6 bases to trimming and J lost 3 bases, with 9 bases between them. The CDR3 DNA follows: TGTGCCAGCAGCGGGCGGTCCAATCAGCCCCAGCATTTT. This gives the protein CASSGRSNQPQHF.

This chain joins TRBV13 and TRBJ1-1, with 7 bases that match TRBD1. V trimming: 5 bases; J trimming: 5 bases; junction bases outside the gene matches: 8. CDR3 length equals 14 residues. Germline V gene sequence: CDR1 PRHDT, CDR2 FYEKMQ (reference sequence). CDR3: CASSDRVLGTEAFF. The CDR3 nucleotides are TGTGCCAGCAGCGACAGGGTTTTAGGGACTGAAGCTTTCTTT.

CDR3 nucleotide sequence: TGTGCCAGCAGCTTAGAACCGGGAGCTTTCTTT. It translates to CASSLEPGAFF. The chain joins TRBV11-2 to TRBJ1-1; D remains unclear. The CDR3 contains 11 residues. Trimming pared 0 bases from V and 10 bases from J, leaving 6 bases between. Germline loops: CDR1 SGHAT, CDR2 FQNNGV.

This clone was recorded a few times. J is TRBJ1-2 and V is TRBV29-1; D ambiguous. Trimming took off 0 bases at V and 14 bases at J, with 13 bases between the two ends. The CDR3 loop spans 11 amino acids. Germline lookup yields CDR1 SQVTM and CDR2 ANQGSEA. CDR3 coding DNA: TGCAGCGTTGAAGATCGGAAGGGTCTAACCTTC. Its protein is CSVEDRKGLTF.

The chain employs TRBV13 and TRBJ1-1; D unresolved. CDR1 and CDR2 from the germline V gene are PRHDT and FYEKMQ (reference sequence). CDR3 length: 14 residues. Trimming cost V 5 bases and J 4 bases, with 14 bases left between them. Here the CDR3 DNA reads TGTGCCAGCAGCCGAGAGTCTTGGAGCACTGAAGCTTTCTTT. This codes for CASSRESWSTEAFF. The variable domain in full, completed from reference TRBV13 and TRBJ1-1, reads AAGVIQSPRHLIKEKRETATLKCYPIPRHDTVYWYQQGPGQDPQFLISFYEKMQSDKGSIPDRFSAQQFSDYHSELNMSSLELGDSALYFCASSRESWSTEAFFGQGTRLTVV.

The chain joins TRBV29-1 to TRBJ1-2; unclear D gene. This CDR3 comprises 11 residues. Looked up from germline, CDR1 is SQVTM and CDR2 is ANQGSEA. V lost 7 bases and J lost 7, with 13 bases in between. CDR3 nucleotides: TGCAGCGCCCCCCAAGGGCTTGGCTACACCTTC. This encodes CSAPQGLGYTF.

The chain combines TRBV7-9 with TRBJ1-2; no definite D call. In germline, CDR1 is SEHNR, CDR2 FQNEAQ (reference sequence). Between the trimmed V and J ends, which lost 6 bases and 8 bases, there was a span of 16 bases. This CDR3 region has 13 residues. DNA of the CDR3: TGTGCCAGCAGTATGGGCAGCCCCACAGGCTACACCTTC. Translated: CASSMGSPTGYTF.

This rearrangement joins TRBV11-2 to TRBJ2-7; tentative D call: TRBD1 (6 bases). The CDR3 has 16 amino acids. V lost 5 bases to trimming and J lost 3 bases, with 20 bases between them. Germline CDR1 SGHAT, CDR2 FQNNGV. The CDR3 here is CASSPLTRDTIYEQYF. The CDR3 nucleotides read TGTGCCAGCAGCCCGCTGACCCGGGACACCATCTACGAGCAGTACTTC.

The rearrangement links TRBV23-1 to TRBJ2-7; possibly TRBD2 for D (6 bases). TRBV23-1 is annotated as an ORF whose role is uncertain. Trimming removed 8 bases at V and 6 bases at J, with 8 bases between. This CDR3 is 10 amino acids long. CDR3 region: CASSGVEQYF. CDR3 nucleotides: TGCGCCAGCTCGGGGGTCGAGCAGTACTTC.

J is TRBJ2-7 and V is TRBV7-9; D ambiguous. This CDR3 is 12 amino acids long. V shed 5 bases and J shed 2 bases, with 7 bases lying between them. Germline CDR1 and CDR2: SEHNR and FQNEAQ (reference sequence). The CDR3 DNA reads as TGTGCCAGCAGCCCCGTGGCCTACGAGCAGTACTTC. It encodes CASSPVAYEQYF.

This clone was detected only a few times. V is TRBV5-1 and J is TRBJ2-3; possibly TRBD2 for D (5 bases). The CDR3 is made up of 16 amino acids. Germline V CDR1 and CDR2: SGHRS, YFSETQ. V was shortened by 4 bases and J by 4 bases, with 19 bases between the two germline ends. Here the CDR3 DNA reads TGCGCCAGCAGCAAGGAGGACCCTAAAACTTCAGATACGCAGTATTTT. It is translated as CASSKEDPKTSDTQYF.

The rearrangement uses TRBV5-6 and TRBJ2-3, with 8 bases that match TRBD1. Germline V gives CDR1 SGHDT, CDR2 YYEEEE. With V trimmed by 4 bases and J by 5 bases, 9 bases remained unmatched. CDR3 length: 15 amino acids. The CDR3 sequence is CASSAGGTGKDTQYF. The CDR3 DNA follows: TGTGCCAGCAGCGCAGGAGGGACAGGAAAAGATACGCAGTATTTT.

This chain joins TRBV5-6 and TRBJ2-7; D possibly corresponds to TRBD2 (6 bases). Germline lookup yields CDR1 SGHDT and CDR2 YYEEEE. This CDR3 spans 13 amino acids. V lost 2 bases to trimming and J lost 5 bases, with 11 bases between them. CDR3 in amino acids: CASSFGGSDEQYF. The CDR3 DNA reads TGTGCCAGCAGCTTCGGGGGTTCGGACGAGCAGTACTTC. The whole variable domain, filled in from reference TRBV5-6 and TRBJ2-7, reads DAGVTQSPTHLIKTRGQQVTLRCSPKSGHDTVSWYQQALGQGPQFIFQYYEEEERQRGNFPDRFSGHQFPNYSSELNVNALLLGDSALYLCASSFGGSDEQYFGPGTRLTVT.

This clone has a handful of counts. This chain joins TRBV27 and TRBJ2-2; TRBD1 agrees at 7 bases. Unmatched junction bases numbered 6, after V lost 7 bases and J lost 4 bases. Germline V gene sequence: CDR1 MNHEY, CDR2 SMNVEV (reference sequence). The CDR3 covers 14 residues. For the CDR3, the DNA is TGTGCCAGCAAAGACAGGGAAGTCACCGGGGAGCTGTTTTTT. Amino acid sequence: CASKDREVTGELFF.

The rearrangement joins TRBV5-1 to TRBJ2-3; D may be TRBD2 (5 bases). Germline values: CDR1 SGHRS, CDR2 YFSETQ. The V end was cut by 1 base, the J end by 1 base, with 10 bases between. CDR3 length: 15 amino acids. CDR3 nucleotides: TGCGCCAGCAGCTTGATGAAGGGAGGCACAGATACGCAGTATTTT. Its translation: CASSLMKGGTDTQYF. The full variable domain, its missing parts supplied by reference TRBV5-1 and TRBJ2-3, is KAGVTQTPRYLIKTRGQQVTLSCSPISGHRSVSWYQQTPGQGLQFLFEYFSETQRNKGNFPGRFSGRQFSNSRSEMNVSTLELGDSALYLCASSLMKGGTDTQYFGPGTRLTVL.

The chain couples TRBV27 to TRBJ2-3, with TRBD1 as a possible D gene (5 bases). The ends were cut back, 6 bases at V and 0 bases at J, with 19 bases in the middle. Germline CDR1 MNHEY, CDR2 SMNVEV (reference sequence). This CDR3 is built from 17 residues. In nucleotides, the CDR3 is TGTGCCAGCAGCCAGGGTTTTGTTAGGCCCAGCACAGATACGCAGTATTTT. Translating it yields CASSQGFVRPSTDTQYF.

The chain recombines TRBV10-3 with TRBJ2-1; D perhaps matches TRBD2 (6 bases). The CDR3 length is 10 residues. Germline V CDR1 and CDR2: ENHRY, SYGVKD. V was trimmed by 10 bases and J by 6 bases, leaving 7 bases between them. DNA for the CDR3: TGTGCCACCGGGGGCAATGAGCAGTTCTTC. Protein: CATGGNEQFF.

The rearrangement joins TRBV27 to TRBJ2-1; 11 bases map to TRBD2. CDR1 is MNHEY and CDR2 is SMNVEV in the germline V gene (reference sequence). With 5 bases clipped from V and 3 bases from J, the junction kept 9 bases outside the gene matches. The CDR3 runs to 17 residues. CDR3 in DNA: TGTGCCAGCAGTATTAATAGCGGGGGGGAGAACTACAATGAGCAGTTCTTC. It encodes CASSINSGGENYNEQFF.

CDR3 bases: TGTGCCAGCAGCACACTAGCGGGGGGGCCCAGGAACAATGAGCAGTTCTTC. Translation gives CASSTLAGGPRNNEQFF. The gene calls are TRBV7-9 and TRBJ2-1; 13 bases line up with TRBD2. The CDR3 length is 17 residues. Trimming cost V 5 bases and J 5 bases; bases outside gene matches: 9. CDR1 is SEHNR, CDR2 FQNEAQ, per germline (reference sequence).